This is a list of T cell receptor beta chains from one sample in a study of blood T cells in healthy people across ages. Each CDR3 protein gets one entry after TCRdb re-called the 5' RACE reads with MiXCR. The data contain some 640,000 distinct CDR3 sequences, about 52% of them singletons. Source material: blood. The origin of the receptors is a woman aged 55-69 years in good health. The CDR3 runs from the conserved cysteine through the conserved F or W. A D gene is named only where the DNA matches it firmly. Clone size is stated in some rows and not others, as once, few, many or a class when expanded.

j_call v_call clone_size d_call cdr3_aa cdr3_nt
TRBJ1-2 TRBV5-6 few NA CASSLDEGYGYTF TGTGCCAGCAGCTTGGATGAAGGGTATGGCTACACCTTC
TRBJ2-1 TRBV4-3 NA TRBD1 CASSAGPNRGYNEQFF TGCGCCAGCAGCGCCGGCCCGAACAGGGGCTACAATGAGCAGTTCTTC
TRBJ2-7 TRBV5-1 few NA CASSLEGSSSYEQYF TGCGCCAGCAGCTTGGAAGGGTCGAGCTCCTACGAGCAGTACTTC
TRBJ2-3 TRBV30 NA NA CAWRFTSTDTQYF TGTGCCTGGAGGTTTACCAGCACAGATACGCAGTATTTT
TRBJ2-7 TRBV14 NA NA CASSQQGGYEQYF TGTGCCAGCAGCCAACAGGGAGGCTACGAGCAGTACTTC
TRBJ2-1 TRBV5-1 few TRBD2 CASSLAPLSGGDNEQFF TGCGCCAGCAGCTTGGCACCTCTGAGCGGGGGGGACAATGAGCAGTTCTTC
TRBJ2-7 TRBV27 once TRBD2 CASSSRTSGNYEQYF TGTGCCAGCAGTTCCAGGACTAGCGGAAACTACGAGCAGTACTTC
TRBJ2-1 TRBV15 NA TRBD2 CATSYFSGRGDEQFF TGTGCCACCAGCTATTTTAGCGGGAGGGGCGATGAGCAGTTCTTC
TRBJ2-4 TRBV18 NA NA CASSPRGTVAKNIQYF TGTGCCAGCTCACCACGGGGCACCGTAGCCAAAAACATTCAGTACTTC
TRBJ1-5 TRBV24-1 once TRBD1 CATSVRGQGLWGQPQHF TGTGCCACCAGTGTCCGAGGACAGGGTCTGTGGGGCCAGCCCCAGCATTTT
TRBJ2-7 TRBV5-1 NA TRBD2 CANSYKAGGHNEQYF TGCGCCAACAGCTATAAAGCGGGAGGCCACAATGAGCAGTACTTC
TRBJ2-7 TRBV6-5 NA TRBD2 CASSSAGGRDEQYF TGTGCCAGCAGTTCAGCGGGAGGCCGGGACGAGCAGTACTTC
TRBJ2-1 TRBV27 few TRBD2 CASSLILGAGVYNEQFF TGTGCCAGCAGTTTAATCCTCGGAGCGGGAGTATACAATGAGCAGTTCTTC
TRBJ2-3 TRBV7-2 NA NA CASSRWSGSSTDTQYF TGTGCCAGCAGCAGATGGAGCGGTTCTTCCACAGATACGCAGTATTTT
TRBJ2-3 TRBV2 NA TRBD2 CASSDRASGLGTQYF TGTGCCAGCAGTGATCGGGCTAGCGGGCTAGGCACGCAGTATTTT
TRBJ2-3 TRBV11-2 few TRBD1 CASSPLQGSRTDTQYF TGTGCCAGCAGCCCACTACAGGGGTCCCGCACAGATACGCAGTATTTT
TRBJ1-6 TRBV7-2 NA NA CASSLDRRNSPLHF TGTGCCAGCAGCTTAGACAGGAGAAATTCACCCCTCCACTTT
TRBJ2-3 TRBV7-7 NA NA CASSLDGGLADTQYF TGTGCTAGCAGCTTAGACGGGGGTTTGGCAGATACGCAGTATTTT
TRBJ2-5 TRBV9 NA NA CASSVEGGRETQYF TGTGCCAGCAGCGTAGAGGGGGGTCGGGAGACCCAGTACTTC
TRBJ1-2 TRBV7-2 NA NA CASSLVLGRASDGYTF TGTGCCAGCAGCTTAGTGCTGGGGAGGGCGTCCGATGGCTACACCTTC
TRBJ2-6 TRBV14 NA TRBD1 CASSQGPPGQDSGANVLTF TGTGCCAGCAGCCAAGGACCTCCGGGACAGGACTCTGGGGCCAACGTCCTGACTTTC
TRBJ1-2 TRBV4-3 few NA CASSPGEGLYGYTF TGCGCCAGCAGCCCGGGGGAAGGACTCTATGGCTACACCTTC
TRBJ2-5 TRBV28 few NA CASSYSGTREQETQYF TGTGCCAGCAGTTACTCCGGGACAAGAGAACAAGAGACCCAGTACTTC
TRBJ2-5 TRBV30 NA NA CAWSVRMVLETQYF TGTGCCTGGAGTGTACGCATGGTGCTTGAGACCCAGTACTTC
TRBJ2-1 TRBV28 few TRBD1 CASLTGPYNEQFF TGTGCCAGCTTGACAGGGCCCTACAATGAGCAGTTCTTC
TRBJ2-5 TRBV6-2/TRBV6-3 NA TRBD2 CASSSPPGGLEYF TGTGCCAGCAGTTCCCCACCGGGGGGATTAGAGTACTTC